The 21 T cell receptor beta chains presented below share a single source sample, sequenced in a study of blood T cells in healthy people across ages. Together with a sample-barcoded 5' primer, a J-beta primer mix was included in a second PCR lasting about 6 to 11 cycles. TCRdb reanalysed the 5' RACE reads using MiXCR and keeps one entry per CDR3 protein. The sample lists some 690,000 distinct CDR3 sequences, about 20% occurring once. The specimen sequenced was blood. These receptors originate from a man aged 70 or older in good health.

The V and J genes are TRBV12-3 or TRBV12-4 and TRBJ2-7; 7 bases agree with TRBD2. The V gene end was trimmed by 8 bases and the J gene end by 4 bases; junction bases not matched to a gene: 11. The length of the CDR3 is 14 residues. For the CDR3, the DNA is TGTGCCAGCTCAATGGGAGGGTTAGGTTACGAGCAGTACTTC. As protein: CASSMGGLGYEQYF.

The rearrangement joins TRBV20-1 to TRBJ1-2; D is ambiguous. The V gene lost 1 base and the J gene lost 4 bases, with 10 bases spanning the gap. Looked up from germline, CDR1 is DFQATT and CDR2 is SNEGSKA (reference sequence). This CDR3 is built from 13 residues. The CDR3 DNA follows: TGCAGTGCTAGAGTCAGGACCGTCTATGGCTACACCTTC. Its translation is CSARVRTVYGYTF.

This clonotype was found a few times. CDR3 bases: TGTGCCAGCAGTTTCTGGGACAGGCCTGGAGGCTACACCTTC. This sequence encodes CASSFWDRPGGYTF. J is TRBJ1-2 and V is TRBV27; 8 positions match TRBD1. V shed 3 bases, J shed 8 bases, and the junction held 8 bases outside the gene matches. The CDR3 consists of 14 residues. CDR1 and CDR2 from the germline V gene are MNHEY and SMNVEV (reference sequence).

This clonotype was recorded at least ten times. This chain connects TRBV7-2 to TRBJ2-1, with D possibly matching TRBD2 (6 bases). Trimming removed 0 bases from V and 0 bases from J, with 18 bases in between. This CDR3 region has 19 residues. Germline CDR1 reads SGHTA; CDR2 reads FQGNSA. The DNA for the CDR3 is TGTGCCAGCAGCTTAGCAGCGGGCTATCGTCTTAGCTCCTACAATGAGCAGTTCTTC. It translates to CASSLAAGYRLSSYNEQFF.

This clonotype came up a few times. Germline and junction disagree at one end, which may indicate a read error. In DNA form, the CDR3 reads TGTGCCAGCAGTGGGTCTGCCACCCTTAATGAAAAACGGTTTTTT. As protein: CASSGSATLNEKRFF. The chain is built from TRBV2 and TRBJ1-4; D unclear. Germline CDR1 is SNHLY and CDR2 is FYNNEI. The CDR3 sequence is 15 residues long. Together with reference TRBV2 and TRBJ1-4, the CDR3 gives the full variable domain: EPEVTQTPSHQVTQMGQEVILRCVPISNHLYFYWYRQILGQKVEFLVSFYNNEISEKSEIFDDQFSVERPDGSNFTLKIRSTKLEDSAMYFCASSGSATLNEKRFFGSGTQLSVL.

This clonotype was recorded a few times. The V gene is TRBV5-1, the J gene TRBJ2-3, with 7 bases matching TRBD2. The V segment lost 0 bases and the J segment 5 bases; nucleotides outside the gene matches: 9. This CDR3 has 16 amino acids. Germline CDR1 SGHRS, CDR2 YFSETQ. The CDR3 here is CASSLEGLPRGDTQYF. CDR3 DNA sequence: TGCGCCAGCAGCTTGGAGGGACTACCGCGGGGAGATACGCAGTATTTT.

The rearrangement links TRBV20-1 to TRBJ1-6, with D tentatively TRBD1 (5 bases). The CDR3 length is 16 residues. Germline V gene data show CDR1 as DFQATT and CDR2 as SNEGSKA (reference sequence). The V gene lost 5 bases and the J gene lost 4 bases, with 18 bases spanning the gap. CDR3 in amino acids: CSAYPTANWYNSPLHF. The CDR3 region has the DNA TGCAGTGCTTACCCGACAGCGAACTGGTATAATTCACCCCTCCACTTT.

This clonotype was picked up a small number of times. The rearrangement links TRBV5-1 to TRBJ1-2; 9 bases are a match to TRBD1. CDR1 SGHRS and CDR2 YFSETQ come from the germline V gene. CDR3 length equals 16 residues. Trimming took 0 bases from V and 1 from J; bases not matched to a gene: 4. The CDR3 spells CASSLETGGSNYGYTF. Here the CDR3 DNA reads TGCGCCAGCAGCTTGGAAACAGGGGGCAGTAACTATGGCTACACCTTC.

Comment on this clonotype: An end of the junction differs from the germline gene, which may be a read error. The J gene is TRBJ1-1, the V gene TRBV5-1; the D is unclear. The CDR3 runs 15 residues. Germline values: CDR1 SGHRS, CDR2 YFSETQ. This CDR3 reads CASSLIAGSSTEVFF. In nucleotides, the CDR3 is TGCGCCAGCAGCTTGATAGCGGGCAGCAGCACTGAAGTTTTCTTT.

In this sample, this clonotype turned up a few times. Sequence at one end of the junction differs from germline and may be a read error. This chain joins TRBV10-3 and TRBJ1-1; 10 bases are shared with TRBD1. The CDR3 covers 13 residues. The V gene's germline CDR1 is ENHRY and CDR2 SYGVKD. The CDR3 DNA reads TGTGCCGTCAGTGACGGGACAGGGGCTGAAGCTTTCTTT. It yields the protein CAVSDGTGAEAFF.

This clonotype has a single count. A read error may explain this, as a much larger clone is one base away. In nucleotides, the CDR3 is TGTGCCATCAGTGAGTCGGGGGTAACCAAAAACATTCAGTACTTC. This gives the protein CAISESGVTKNIQYF. This chain connects TRBV10-3 to TRBJ2-4; D may correspond to TRBD1 or TRBD2 (5 bases each). V was cut by 0 bases and J by 2 bases, with 8 bases left in between. Germline assignment: CDR1 ENHRY and CDR2 SYGVKD. There are 15 residues in the CDR3.

To note about this clonotype: An end of the junction differs from the germline gene, which may be a read error. This rearrangement joins TRBV3-1 to TRBJ2-4; 7 bases agree with TRBD2. Germline values: CDR1 LGHDT, CDR2 YNNKEL (reference sequence). This CDR3 comprises 16 residues. The CDR3: CASSQRSGGAKNIQYF. CDR3 DNA: TGTGCCAGCAGCCAGAGGTCGGGGGGAGCCAAAAACATCCAGTACTTC.

This clonotype was detected only a few times. This chain joins TRBV28 and TRBJ1-3; no clear D. Germline CDR1 is MDHEN and CDR2 is SYDVKM. The CDR3 totals 15 residues. V lost 4 bases and J 1 base, leaving 11 bases between the germline ends. The CDR3 DNA reads as TGTGCCAGCAGTTCCGGACTGCTGTCTGGAAACACCATATATTTT. This translates into CASSSGLLSGNTIYF.

There are a few counts of this clonotype. For the CDR3, the DNA is TGTGCCAGCACCGCGGGGACTGAAGCTTTCTTT. Its translation is CASTAGTEAFF. V gene TRBV7-9 combines with J gene TRBJ1-1, with D unresolved. Trimming took 7 bases from V and 5 from J, leaving 8 bases between them. Germline V lookup: CDR1 SEHNR, CDR2 FQNEAQ (reference sequence). The CDR3 covers 11 residues.

The rearrangement uses TRBV6-6 and TRBJ2-2; D is uncertain. Germline V gene data show CDR1 as MNHNY and CDR2 as SVGAGI (reference sequence). Trimming shortened V by 2 bases and J by 12 bases, and 16 bases separated the two germline ends. The CDR3 length is 14 residues. CDR3 sequence (DNA): TGTGCCAGCAGTTACACCTTAACCCTTGGGCAGCTGTTTTTT. Translated, it gives CASSYTLTLGQLFF.

Written as DNA, the CDR3 is TGTGCCACCGTTGGGCAGGGGGCAAAAGAGACCCAGTACTTC. Translated, it gives CATVGQGAKETQYF. The chain is built from TRBV15 and TRBJ2-5, with TRBD1 identical over 8 bases. The V gene end was trimmed by 8 bases and the J gene end by 3 bases; junction bases not matched to a gene: 8. This CDR3 spans 14 amino acids. Germline assignment: CDR1 LNHNV and CDR2 YYDKDF (reference sequence).

The chain couples TRBV3-1 to TRBJ1-1; D is perhaps TRBD1 (6 bases). This CDR3 region has 15 residues. CDR1 is LGHDT, CDR2 YNNKEL, per germline (reference sequence). V was clipped by 3 bases and J by 2 bases, with 13 bases between them. The DNA of the CDR3 is TGTGCCAGCAGCCACTCAGGACAGATCAACACTGAAGCTTTCTTT. Translating gives CASSHSGQINTEAFF.

This clonotype was counted a few times. The CDR3, as DNA: TGTGCCAGCAGCCAGGGCGGGAGACACACAGATACGCAGTATTTT. Its translation is CASSQGGRHTDTQYF. The chain links TRBV14 to TRBJ2-3, with TRBD2 matching over 7 bases. The length of the CDR3 is 15 residues. Germline values: CDR1 SGHDN, CDR2 FVKESK. J lost 2 bases, V lost 3 bases, and 5 bases had no gene match. Full variable domain (outside the CDR3, taken from reference TRBV14 and TRBJ2-3): EAGVTQFPSHSVIEKGQTVTLRCDPISGHDNLYWYRRVMGKEIKFLLHFVKESKQDESGMPNNRFLAERTGGTYSTLKVQPAELEDSGVYFCASSQGGRHTDTQYFGPGTRLTVL.

This clonotype was picked up a small number of times. This chain joins TRBV20-1 and TRBJ2-3; either TRBD1 or TRBD2 may fit D (6 bases each). The CDR3 consists of 19 residues. The V gene's germline CDR1 is DFQATT and CDR2 SNEGSKA (reference sequence). V lost 0 bases and J 2 bases, leaving 24 bases between the germline ends. CDR3 nucleotides: TGCAGTGCTAGAGATAGTACGTTAGGGGGGCCAGGTACCACAGATACGCAGTATTTT. Translating gives CSARDSTLGGPGTTDTQYF.

The chain is built from TRBV3-1 and TRBJ2-3; 8 nucleotides line up with TRBD1. CDR1 and CDR2 from the germline V gene are LGHDT and YNNKEL (reference sequence). The ends lost 1 base at V and 5 bases at J; junction bases unmatched: 11. The CDR3 has 17 residues. The CDR3 here is CASSQGGTGPLLDTQYF. As DNA, the CDR3 is TGTGCCAGCAGCCAAGGCGGGACAGGTCCTCTTTTAGATACGCAGTATTTT.

The V and J genes are TRBV2 and TRBJ2-6; TRBD1 or TRBD2 may be the D gene (6 bases each). Germline assignment: CDR1 SNHLY and CDR2 FYNNEI. The CDR3 runs to 16 residues. V was clipped by 6 bases and J by 0 bases, with 12 bases between them. CDR3 coding DNA: TGTGCCAGCAGCAAACAGGGAGGCTCTGGGGCCAACGTCCTGACTTTC. It translates to CASSKQGGSGANVLTF.